This T cell receptor (beta chain) was recorded in a study of blood T cell repertoires in COVID-19. The repertoire was sequenced with immunoSEQ multiplex PCR; TCRdb's copy has only in-frame clones and lacks some. This table has approximately 310,000 clones, 80% to 90% appearing once. In germline, CDR1 is SEHNR, CDR2 FQNEAQ (reference sequence). This CDR3 has 16 residues. With 4 bases removed from V and 6 bases from J, the gap between germline ends came to 20 bases. The clonotype comes from a woman aged 45-65 years who had recovered from COVID-19. The chain recombines TRBV7-9 with TRBJ2-3; D is unresolved. The sequencing input was peripheral blood. CDR3 DNA sequence: TGTGCCAGCAGCTCGCTACGCCCCCCACTTTGGGATACGCAGTATTTT. Residues: CASSSLRPPLWDTQYF.